This TCR beta chain is from a study of shared T cell receptors in the human thymus. Germline V gives CDR1 MDHEN, CDR2 SYDVKM. The CDR3 extends over 15 amino acids. V dropped 4 bases and J dropped 9 bases, with 19 bases sitting between them. TCRdb's table, derived via immunoSEQ multiplex PCR, lists solely in-frame clones and lacks some. The sample has 600,000 to 900,000 clones; approximately 85% are singletons. These data also formed part of another study, on human thymus T cells. From that study: The donors were infants in Finland with congenital heart defects, otherwise immunologically healthy. Use of V and J genes seemed skewed within the thymic and blood repertoires.

J is TRBJ1-5 and V is TRBV28, with D unresolved. Specimen: thymocytes. The sequence came from a girl under three years old with a congenital heart defect. The CDR3 DNA reads TGTGCCAGCAGTTGCACTGCCCCATTGCTTTGGCCCCAGCATTTT. As protein: CASSCTAPLLWPQHF.